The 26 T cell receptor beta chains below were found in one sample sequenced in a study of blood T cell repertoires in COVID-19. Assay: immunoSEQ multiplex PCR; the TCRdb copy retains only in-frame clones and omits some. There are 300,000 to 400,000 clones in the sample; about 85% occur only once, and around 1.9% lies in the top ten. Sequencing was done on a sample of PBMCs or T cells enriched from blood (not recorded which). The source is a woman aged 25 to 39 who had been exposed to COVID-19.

CDR3 amino acids: CASSGPNRASPKLFF. CDR3 bases: TGTGCCAGCAGCGGTCCCAACAGGGCGTCCCCTAAACTGTTTTTT. The rearrangement joins TRBV21-1 to TRBJ1-4; TRBD1, as called in the table, went unchecked against the DNA. TRBV21-1 is flagged as a pseudogene. The CDR3 spans 15 residues.

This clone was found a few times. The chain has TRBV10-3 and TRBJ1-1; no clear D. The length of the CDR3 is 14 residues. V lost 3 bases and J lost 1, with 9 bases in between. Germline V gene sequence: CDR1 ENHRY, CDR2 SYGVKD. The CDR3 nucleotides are TGTGCCATCAGTGACGAGCGGGAGAACACTGAAGCTTTCTTT. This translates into CAISDERENTEAFF.

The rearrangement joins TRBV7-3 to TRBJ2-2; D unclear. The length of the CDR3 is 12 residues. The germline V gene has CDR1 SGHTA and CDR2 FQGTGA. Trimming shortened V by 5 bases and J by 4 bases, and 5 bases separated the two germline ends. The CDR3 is CASSHFTGELFF. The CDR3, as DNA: TGTGCCAGCAGCCACTTCACCGGGGAGCTGTTTTTT. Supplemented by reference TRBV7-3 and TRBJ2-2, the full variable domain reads GAGVSQTPSNKVTEKGKYVELRCDPISGHTALYWYRQSLGQGPEFLIYFQGTGAADDSGLPNDRFFAVRPEGSVSTLKIQRTERGDSAVYLCASSHFTGELFFGEGSRLTVL.

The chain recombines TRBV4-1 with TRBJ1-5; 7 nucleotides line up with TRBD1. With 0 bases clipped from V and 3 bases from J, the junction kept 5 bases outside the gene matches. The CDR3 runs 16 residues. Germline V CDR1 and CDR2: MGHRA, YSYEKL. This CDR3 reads CASSQDSTGFNQPQHF. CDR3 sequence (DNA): TGCGCCAGCAGCCAAGATTCGACAGGGTTCAATCAGCCCCAGCATTTT.

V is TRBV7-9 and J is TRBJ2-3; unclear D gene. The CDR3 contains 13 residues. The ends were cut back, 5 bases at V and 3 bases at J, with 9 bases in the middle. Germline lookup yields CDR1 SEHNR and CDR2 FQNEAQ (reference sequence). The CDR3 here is CASSLLETDTQYF. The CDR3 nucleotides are TGTGCCAGCAGCCTTTTAGAAACAGATACGCAGTATTTT.

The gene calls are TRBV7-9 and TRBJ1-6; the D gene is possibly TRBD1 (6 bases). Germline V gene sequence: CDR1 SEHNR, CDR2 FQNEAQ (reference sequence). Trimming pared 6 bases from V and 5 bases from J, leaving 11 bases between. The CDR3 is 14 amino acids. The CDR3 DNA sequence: TGTGCCAGCAGGTCAGGACAGAATAATTCACCCCTCCACTTT. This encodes CASRSGQNNSPLHF.

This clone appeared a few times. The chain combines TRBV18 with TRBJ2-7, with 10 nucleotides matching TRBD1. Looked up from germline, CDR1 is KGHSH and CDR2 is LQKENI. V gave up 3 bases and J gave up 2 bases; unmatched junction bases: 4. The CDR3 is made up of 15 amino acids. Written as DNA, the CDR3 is TGTGCCAGCTCACCCGGGACAGGGGAGACCTACGAGCAGTACTTC. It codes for CASSPGTGETYEQYF.

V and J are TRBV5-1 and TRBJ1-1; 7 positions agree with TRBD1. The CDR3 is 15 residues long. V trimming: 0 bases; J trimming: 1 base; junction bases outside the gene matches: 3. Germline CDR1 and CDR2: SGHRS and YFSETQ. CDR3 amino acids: CASSLGQGRNTEAFF. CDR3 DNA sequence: TGCGCCAGCAGCTTGGGACAGGGACGGAACACTGAAGCTTTCTTT.

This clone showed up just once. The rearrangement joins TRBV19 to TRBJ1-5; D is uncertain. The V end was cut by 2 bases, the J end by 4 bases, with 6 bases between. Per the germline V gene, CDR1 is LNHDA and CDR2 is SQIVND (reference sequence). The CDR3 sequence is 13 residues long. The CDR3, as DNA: TGTGCCAGTAGTATACAGGCGAATCAGCCCCAGCATTTT. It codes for CASSIQANQPQHF.

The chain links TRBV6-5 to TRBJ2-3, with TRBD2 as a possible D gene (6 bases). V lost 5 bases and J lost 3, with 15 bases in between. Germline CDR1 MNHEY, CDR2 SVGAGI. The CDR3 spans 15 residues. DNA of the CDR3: TGTGCCAGCAGTCTTTCCGGGGGTTATACAGATACGCAGTATTTT. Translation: CASSLSGGYTDTQYF.

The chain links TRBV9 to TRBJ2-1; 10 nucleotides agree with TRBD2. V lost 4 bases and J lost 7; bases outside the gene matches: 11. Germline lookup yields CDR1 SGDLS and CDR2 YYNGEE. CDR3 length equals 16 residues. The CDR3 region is CASSLKAGGPFNEQFF. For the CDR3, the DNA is TGTGCCAGCAGCTTAAAAGCGGGAGGGCCTTTTAATGAGCAGTTCTTC. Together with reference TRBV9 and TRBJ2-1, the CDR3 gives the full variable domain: DSGVTQTPKHLITATGQRVTLRCSPRSGDLSVYWYQQSLDQGLQFLIQYYNGEERAKGNILERFSAQQFPDLHSELNLSSLELGDSALYFCASSLKAGGPFNEQFFGPGTRLTVL.

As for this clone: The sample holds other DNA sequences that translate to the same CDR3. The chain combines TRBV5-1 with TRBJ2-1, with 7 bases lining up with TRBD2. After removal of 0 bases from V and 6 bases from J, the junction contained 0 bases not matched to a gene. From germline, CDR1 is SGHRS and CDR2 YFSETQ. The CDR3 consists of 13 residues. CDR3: CASSLVAGNEQFF. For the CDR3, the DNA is TGCGCCAGCAGCTTGGTAGCGGGCAATGAGCAGTTCTTC.

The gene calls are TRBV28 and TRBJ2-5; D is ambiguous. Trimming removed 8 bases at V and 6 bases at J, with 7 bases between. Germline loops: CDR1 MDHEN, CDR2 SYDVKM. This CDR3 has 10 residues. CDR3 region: CASSYKTQYF. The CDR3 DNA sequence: TGTGCCAGCTCTTACAAGACCCAGTACTTC.

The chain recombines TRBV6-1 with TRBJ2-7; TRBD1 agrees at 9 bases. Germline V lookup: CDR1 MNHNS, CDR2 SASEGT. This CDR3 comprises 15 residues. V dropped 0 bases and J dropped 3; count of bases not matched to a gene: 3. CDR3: CASSEAPTGGYEQYF. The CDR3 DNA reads TGTGCCAGCAGTGAAGCCCCGACAGGGGGCTACGAGCAGTACTTC.

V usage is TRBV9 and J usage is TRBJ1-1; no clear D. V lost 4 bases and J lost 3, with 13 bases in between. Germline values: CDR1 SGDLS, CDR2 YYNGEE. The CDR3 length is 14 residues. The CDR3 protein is CASSPAPRDTEAFF. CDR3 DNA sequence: TGTGCCAGCAGCCCTGCACCCCGAGACACTGAAGCTTTCTTT.

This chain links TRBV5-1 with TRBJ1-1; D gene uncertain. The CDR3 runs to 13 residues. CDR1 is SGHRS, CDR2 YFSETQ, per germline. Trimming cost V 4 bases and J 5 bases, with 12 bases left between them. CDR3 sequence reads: CASSPPGGTEAFF. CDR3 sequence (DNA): TGCGCCAGCAGCCCCCCGGGAGGGACTGAAGCTTTCTTT.

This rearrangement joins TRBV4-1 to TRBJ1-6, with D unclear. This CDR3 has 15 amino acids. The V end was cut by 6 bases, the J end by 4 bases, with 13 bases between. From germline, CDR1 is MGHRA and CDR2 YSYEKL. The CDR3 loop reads CASRPVGSYNSPLHF. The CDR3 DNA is TGCGCCAGCAGGCCCGTAGGGAGTTATAATTCACCCCTCCACTTT.

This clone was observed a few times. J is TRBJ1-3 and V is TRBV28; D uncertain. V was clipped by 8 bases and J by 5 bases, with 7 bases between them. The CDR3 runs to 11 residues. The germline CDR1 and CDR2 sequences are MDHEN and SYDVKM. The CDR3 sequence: CASLTRNTIYF. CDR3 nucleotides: TGTGCCAGCTTAACACGAAACACCATATATTTT.

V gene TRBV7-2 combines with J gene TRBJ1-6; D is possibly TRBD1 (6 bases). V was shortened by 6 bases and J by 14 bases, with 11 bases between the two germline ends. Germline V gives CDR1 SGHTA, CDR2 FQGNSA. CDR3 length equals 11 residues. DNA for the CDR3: TGTGCCAGCAGTTCGGGACAATCCCTCCACTTT. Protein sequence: CASSSGQSLHF.

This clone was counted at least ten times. The CDR3 protein is CATLPGLPNTEAFF. The CDR3 DNA follows: TGTGCCACCCTCCCGGGACTACCGAACACTGAAGCTTTCTTT. The rearrangement links TRBV19 to TRBJ1-1, with TRBD1 as a possible D gene (5 bases). The V and J ends lost 10 bases and 1 base respectively, with 16 bases between them. The germline CDR1 and CDR2 sequences are LNHDA and SQIVND (reference sequence). The CDR3 has 14 amino acids.

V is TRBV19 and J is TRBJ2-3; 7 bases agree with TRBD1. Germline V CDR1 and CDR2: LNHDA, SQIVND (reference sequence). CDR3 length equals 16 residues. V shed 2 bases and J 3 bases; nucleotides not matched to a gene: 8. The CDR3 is CASSISPTGATDTQYF. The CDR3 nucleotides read TGTGCCAGTAGTATATCCCCCACAGGGGCTACAGATACGCAGTATTTT.

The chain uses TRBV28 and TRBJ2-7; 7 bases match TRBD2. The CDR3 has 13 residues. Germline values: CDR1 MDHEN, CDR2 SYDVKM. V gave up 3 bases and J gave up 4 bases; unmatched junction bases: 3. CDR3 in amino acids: CASSFGGGYEQYF. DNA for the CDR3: TGTGCCAGCAGTTTTGGGGGGGGGTACGAGCAGTACTTC.

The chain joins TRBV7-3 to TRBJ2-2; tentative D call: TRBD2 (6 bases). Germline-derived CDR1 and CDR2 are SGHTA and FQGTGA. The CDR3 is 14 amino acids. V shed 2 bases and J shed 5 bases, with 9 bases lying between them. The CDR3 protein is CASSLGGSTGELFF. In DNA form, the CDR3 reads TGTGCCAGCAGCTTAGGGGGGTCGACCGGGGAGCTGTTTTTT.

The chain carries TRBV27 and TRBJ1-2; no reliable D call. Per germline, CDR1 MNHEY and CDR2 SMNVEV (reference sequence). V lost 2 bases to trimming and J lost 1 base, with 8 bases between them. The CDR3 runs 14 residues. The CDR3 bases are TGTGCCAGCAGTTTAAACAGTTTTAACTATGGCTACACCTTC. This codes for CASSLNSFNYGYTF.

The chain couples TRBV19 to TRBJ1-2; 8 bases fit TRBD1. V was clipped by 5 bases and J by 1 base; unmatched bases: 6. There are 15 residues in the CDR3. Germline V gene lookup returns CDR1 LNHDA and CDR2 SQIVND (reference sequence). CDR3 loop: CASSFSRGLNYGYTF. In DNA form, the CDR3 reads TGTGCCAGTAGTTTCTCCAGGGGGCTTAACTATGGCTACACCTTC.

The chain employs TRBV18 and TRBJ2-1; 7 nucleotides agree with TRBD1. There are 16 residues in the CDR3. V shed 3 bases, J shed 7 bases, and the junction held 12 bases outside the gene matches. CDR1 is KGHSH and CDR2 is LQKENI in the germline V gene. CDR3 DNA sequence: TGTGCCAGCTCACCTCAGGGACAGATCTCGAGGAATGAGCAGTTCTTC. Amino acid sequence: CASSPQGQISRNEQFF.